The next 4 T cell receptor beta chains were all read from a single sample in a study of vaccination effects on CD4 cells after COVID-19. In the ViraFEST assay, antigen-specific CD4+ clonotypes were identified by expansion after peptide-pool stimulation. Following culture for about 11 days, CD4+ T cells were isolated. Convalescent patients had PCR-confirmed SARS-CoV-2 infection between March and December 2020. Participants each got two BNT162b2 or mRNA-1273 vaccine doses. Sequenced by immunoSEQ multiplex PCR; TCRdb stores in-frame clones only, minus some. The sample consists of 13,000 to 15,000 clones, nearly 80% of them appearing once. Antigens for these TCRs are unknown. This specimen was CD4+ T cells from PBMCs cultured with HCoV-NL63 spike peptides, taken after COVID-19 vaccination. The receptors were gathered from a human donor who had a prior SARS-CoV-2 infection.

The gene calls are TRBV12-3 or TRBV12-4 and TRBJ2-3, with 7 bases aligning to TRBD1. The CDR3 has 13 residues. The trim removed 7 bases at V and 6 bases at J, leaving 7 bases unmatched. CDR3: CASTPTGMDTQYF. The DNA of the CDR3 is TGTGCCAGCACCCCGACAGGGATGGATACGCAGTATTTT.

This chain links TRBV28 with TRBJ1-1; TRBD1 agrees at 8 bases. Looked up from germline, CDR1 is MDHEN and CDR2 is SYDVKM. Losses at the gene ends were 4 bases for V and 2 bases for J; bases not matched to a gene: 6. This CDR3 has 15 amino acids. This CDR3 is CASSSPDRDNTEAFF. The CDR3 DNA is TGTGCCAGCAGTTCCCCGGACAGGGACAACACTGAAGCTTTCTTT.

This clone was observed once. The germline gene is not matched at one end of the junction; a read error may be the cause. The chain is built from TRBV18 and TRBJ1-4; D possibly corresponds to TRBD1 (6 bases). Looked up from germline, CDR1 is KGHSH and CDR2 is LQKENI. The CDR3 has 13 residues. CDR3 DNA sequence: TGTGCCAGCTCTCCACAGGGCGGTGAAAAACTGTTTTTT. Amino acids: CASSPQGGEKLFF.

The chain couples TRBV7-8 to TRBJ1-3, with 7 bases matching TRBD1. CDR3 length: 14 amino acids. Germline-derived CDR1 and CDR2 are SGHVS and FQNEAQ. Trimming took 4 bases from V and 2 from J; bases not matched to a gene: 2. The CDR3 loop is CASSSDRAGNTIYF. The DNA of the CDR3 is TGTGCCAGCAGCTCCGACAGGGCTGGAAACACCATATATTTT.